A selection of T cell receptor beta chains follows, all from one sample in a study of HIV-infected patients and healthy controls. In TCRdb, the 5' RACE reads were re-called with MiXCR into one record per CDR3 protein. The sample has more than 8,000 distinct CDR3 sequences, around 8% seen once. Sequences were obtained from blood. These receptors all stem from an adult in good health. Each CDR3 is given with its conserved first and last residue. D genes are given only for firm matches. Clone size, where shown, is once, few, many, or a class for clones that have expanded.

abundance	v_gene	j_gene	d_gene	CDR3nt	CDR3aa
once	TRBV7-2	TRBJ2-6	.	TGTGCCAGCAGCTTAGGCACCGGGGCCAACGTCCTGACTTTC	CASSLGTGANVLTF
medium-sized	TRBV29-1	TRBJ2-1	.	TGCAGCGTTGCTGGGCAGGTTAACAATGAGCAGTTCTTC	CSVAGQVNNEQFF
medium-sized	TRBV7-2	TRBJ2-1	.	TGTGCCAGCAGCCTTATAAATGAGCAGTTCTTC	CASSLINEQFF
medium-sized	TRBV20-1	TRBJ2-5	.	TGCAGTGCTAACTTTGTGGAGGAGACCCAGTACTTC	CSANFVEETQYF
many	TRBV18	TRBJ2-7	.	TGTGCCAGCTCACCGGGCGAGGGGCCGAGCTCCTACGAGCAGTACTTC	CASSPGEGPSSYEQYF
.	TRBV27	TRBJ2-3	.	TGTGCCAGTGGGTGGGCAGATACGCAGTATTTT	CASGWADTQYF
.	TRBV30	TRBJ1-1	.	TGTGCCTCCCGGGGGGACACTGAAGCTTTCTTT	CASRGDTEAFF
medium-sized	TRBV2	TRBJ2-3	TRBD2	TGTGCCAGCAGTCCATCCGGGACTAGGGGTGGCACAGATACGCAGTATTTT	CASSPSGTRGGTDTQYF
.	TRBV6-2/TRBV6-3	TRBJ2-1	.	TGTGCCAGCAGTTACTCTAGCGGATACAATGAGCAGTTCTTC	CASSYSSGYNEQFF
many	TRBV12-3/TRBV12-4	TRBJ2-2	TRBD2	TGTGCCAGCAGTTTAGGACCAGCGGGGGGGCTTGGCGGGGAGCTGTTTTTT	CASSLGPAGGLGGELFF
medium-sized	TRBV7-2	TRBJ2-3	.	TGTGCCAGCAGGGGAGTACCTAGCACAGATACGCAGTATTTT	CASRGVPSTDTQYF
medium-sized	TRBV3-1	TRBJ2-7	.	TGTGCCAGCAGCGAGGGGCGCCACGAGCAGTACTTC	CASSEGRHEQYF
medium-sized	TRBV5-6	TRBJ1-5	.	TGTGCCAGCAGCTTAGGGCCATCGCTAAATCAGCCCCAGCATTTT	CASSLGPSLNQPQHF
many	TRBV12-3/TRBV12-4	TRBJ2-4	.	TGTGCCAGCAGTTCTCACGACACAATAGCCAAAAACATTCAGTACTTC	CASSSHDTIAKNIQYF
medium-sized	TRBV24-1	TRBJ1-1	TRBD1	TGTGCCACCAGTGAGCTCACAGGGGGCACTGAAGCTTTCTTT	CATSELTGGTEAFF
.	TRBV12-3/TRBV12-4	TRBJ1-2	TRBD1	TGTGCCAGCACCCCAGGGGCAGGGGGCCTATATGGCTACACCTTC	CASTPGAGGLYGYTF
many	TRBV5-5	TRBJ1-5	.	TGTGCCAGCAGCACAGGAGTGGTTCAGCCCCAGCATTTT	CASSTGVVQPQHF
many	TRBV6-2/TRBV6-3	TRBJ2-7	TRBD2	TGTGCCAGCATTAGGACTAGCGGGAGCTACGAGCAGTACTTC	CASIRTSGSYEQYF
.	TRBV19	TRBJ1-5	TRBD1	TGTGCCAGTAGCCTGCCGCCGTTAACGAGACAGGGGGCGCCGGAGCAGCCCCAGCATTTT	CASSLPPLTRQGAPEQPQHF
many	TRBV7-7	TRBJ2-3	.	TGTGCCAGCAGCTTAGGCGGTAGTGGCGTCTCAGATACGCAGTATTTT	CASSLGGSGVSDTQYF
.	TRBV5-1	TRBJ2-4	.	TGCGCCAGCAGCTTGGGGGATCCCTTCGAAGCCAAAAACATTCAGTACTTC	CASSLGDPFEAKNIQYF
medium-sized	TRBV6-5	TRBJ2-5	TRBD2	TGTGCCAGCAGTCCCGAAGCGGGAGGGCGGGGGACCCAGTACTTC	CASSPEAGGRGTQYF
.	TRBV9	TRBJ1-6	TRBD1	TGTGCCAGCAGCGCTGAAGACAGGGCGGTTATGAGCCTCCACTTT	CASSAEDRAVMSLHF
medium-sized	TRBV4-1	TRBJ2-7	.	TGCGCCAGCAGCCAGGGGCAGAAAAGCTTCCGCTTC	CASSQGQKSFRF
medium-sized	TRBV6-6	TRBJ1-1	.	TGTGCCAGCAGTTACTCTACAGAGAACACTGAAGCTTTCTTT	CASSYSTENTEAFF
.	TRBV9	TRBJ1-1	.	TGTGCCAGCAGCGGAACAGGTGACCAAGCTTTCTTT	CASSGTGDQAFF
medium-sized	TRBV24-1	TRBJ2-1	.	TGTGCCACCAGTGACCCGACTAGTAAGGGCTACAATGAGCAGTTCTTC	CATSDPTSKGYNEQFF
many	TRBV5-5	TRBJ2-3	.	TGTGCCAGCAGCGTAGGGATCGCGACAGATACGCAGTATTTT	CASSVGIATDTQYF
medium-sized	TRBV20-1	TRBJ2-5	.	TGCAGTGCTAGGGGGGGCGCCGGACAAGAGACCCAGTACTTC	CSARGGAGQETQYF
many	TRBV30	TRBJ2-2	.	TGTGCCTGGAGTCGAGACAGTTACCTCACCGGGGAGCTGTTTTTT	CAWSRDSYLTGELFF
many	TRBV10-3	TRBJ2-7	.	TGTGCCATCAGTCTAACTTCGGACGAGGGGCAGTACTTC	CAISLTSDEGQYF
medium-sized	TRBV5-5	TRBJ2-3	TRBD1	TGTGCCAGCAGCTTGGGAGCTATCAGCGGGACAGGGACCTCAGATACGCAGTATTTT	CASSLGAISGTGTSDTQYF
many	TRBV19	TRBJ1-1	TRBD1	TGTGCCAGTAGTATTCAGGGGACAGCGATGAACACTGAAGCTTTCTTT	CASSIQGTAMNTEAFF
.	TRBV5-1	TRBJ1-2	.	TGCGCCAGCAGATCCGGCGGGGGAGGTCGAAAAGAGGGCTACACCTTC	CASRSGGGGRKEGYTF
few	TRBV15	TRBJ2-1	.	TGTGCCACCAGCAGAGATCACCTCCCGGCCAATGAGCAGTTCTTC	CATSRDHLPANEQFF
medium-sized	TRBV12-3/TRBV12-4	TRBJ1-5	.	TGTGCCAGCAGTCTGGGAGGGGCAATAAGCAATCAGCCCCAGCATTTT	CASSLGGAISNQPQHF
medium-sized	TRBV3-1	TRBJ2-7	.	TGTGCCAGCAGCCAAGCCGGGACAACCTCCTACGAGCAGTACTTC	CASSQAGTTSYEQYF
medium-sized	TRBV28	TRBJ2-4	.	TGTGCCAGCAGTAGCCGGGGTCCAGACATTCAGTACTTC	CASSSRGPDIQYF
many	TRBV4-3	TRBJ2-3	TRBD1	TGCGCCAGCAGCCAAGATCAGGGGGCGTCGAAAGATACGCAGTATTTT	CASSQDQGASKDTQYF
many	TRBV7-2	TRBJ2-7	TRBD2	TGTGCCAGCAGCCCGATCGGACTAGCGGGGCCCTCCGAGCAGTACTTC	CASSPIGLAGPSEQYF
medium-sized	TRBV20-1	TRBJ2-5	TRBD1	TGCAGTGGCGGCGCATGGGGGACAGGGGGCCTGTACTCGGTGACCCAGTACTTC	CSGGAWGTGGLYSVTQYF
few	TRBV29-1	TRBJ2-3	.	TGCAGCGTTGAAATGGGAGATACGCAGTATTTT	CSVEMGDTQYF
many	TRBV6-2/TRBV6-3	TRBJ2-1	.	TGTGCCAGCAGTTACTCAGGGGAGAATGAGCAGTTCTTC	CASSYSGENEQFF
many	TRBV19	TRBJ1-2	.	TGTGCCAGTAGTGGCTATGGCTACACCTTC	CASSGYGYTF
.	TRBV7-3	TRBJ2-3	.	TGTGCCAGCAGCCCCATGCGTGGGGGGACAGATACGCAGTATTTT	CASSPMRGGTDTQYF
few	TRBV5-5	TRBJ2-3	.	TGTGCCAGCGAACGGTACACATTCGCAGATACGCAGTATTTT	CASERYTFADTQYF
medium-sized	TRBV28	TRBJ1-2	.	TGTGCCAGCAGTGAGTTATATGGCTACACCTTC	CASSELYGYTF
medium-sized	TRBV7-7	TRBJ2-1	.	TGTGCTAGCAGCCCCATGGGGAGGAGCTCCTACAATGAGCAGTTCTTC	CASSPMGRSSYNEQFF
.	TRBV20-1	TRBJ2-7	TRBD2	TGCAGTGCTAGAGACCGGGGACTAGTCTACGAGCAGTACTTC	CSARDRGLVYEQYF
many	TRBV2	TRBJ1-3	.	TGTGCCAGCAGTGAAAACAGGTCTCCAGGAAACACCATATATTTT	CASSENRSPGNTIYF
medium-sized	TRBV29-1	TRBJ2-2	TRBD1	TGCAGCGTTTCCGGGACAGGAACCGGGGAGCTGTTTTTT	CSVSGTGTGELFF
few	TRBV7-2	TRBJ2-3	TRBD2	TGTGCCAGCAGCTCTGGACTAGCGCCAGATACGCAGTATTTT	CASSSGLAPDTQYF
many	TRBV7-2	TRBJ2-3	.	TGTGCCAGCAGCCTCGTAGCGGCCGCCCCCAACACAGATACGCAGTATTTT	CASSLVAAAPNTDTQYF
.	TRBV28	TRBJ1-4	.	TGTGCCAGCAGTTTATCAGTGGGTATTGAAAAACTGTTTTTT	CASSLSVGIEKLFF
medium-sized	TRBV12-3/TRBV12-4	TRBJ1-3	.	TGTGCCAGCAGTTTACAGTTGAGCTCTGGAAACACCATATATTTT	CASSLQLSSGNTIYF
many	TRBV6-2/TRBV6-3	TRBJ2-3	.	TGTGCCAGCAGTTACTCGAGGATCGGAACGCAGTATTTT	CASSYSRIGTQYF
many	TRBV18	TRBJ2-3	TRBD1	TGTGCCAGCTCACCATTGGGACAGCAGGGCGGAGATACGCAGTATTTT	CASSPLGQQGGDTQYF
many	TRBV6-1	TRBJ2-5	.	TGTGCCAGCAGTGTATGGGGAGCCACCCTCCAAGAGACCCAGTACTTC	CASSVWGATLQETQYF
medium-sized	TRBV7-2	TRBJ2-1	TRBD1	TGTGCCAGCAGCTTTAGAGGGACAGGGCACAATGAGCAGTTCTTC	CASSFRGTGHNEQFF
medium-sized	TRBV7-2	TRBJ2-7	.	TGTGCCAGCAGCTTTGGGCCGGCGTCCGGCTACTACGAGCAGTACTTC	CASSFGPASGYYEQYF